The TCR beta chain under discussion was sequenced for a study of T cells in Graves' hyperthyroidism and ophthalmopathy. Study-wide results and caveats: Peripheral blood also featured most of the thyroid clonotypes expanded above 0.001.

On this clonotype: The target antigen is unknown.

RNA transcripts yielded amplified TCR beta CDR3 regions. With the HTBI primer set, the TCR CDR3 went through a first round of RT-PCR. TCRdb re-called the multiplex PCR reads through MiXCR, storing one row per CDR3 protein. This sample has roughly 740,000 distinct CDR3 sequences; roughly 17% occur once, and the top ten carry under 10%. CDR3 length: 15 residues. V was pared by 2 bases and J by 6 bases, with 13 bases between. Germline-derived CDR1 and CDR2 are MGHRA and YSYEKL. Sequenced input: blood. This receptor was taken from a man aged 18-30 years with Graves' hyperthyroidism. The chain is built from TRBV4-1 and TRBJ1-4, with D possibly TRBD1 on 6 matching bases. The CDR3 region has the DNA TGCGCCAGCAGCCAAAGTCACAGGGTGCATGAAAAACTGTTTTTT. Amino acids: CASSQSHRVHEKLFF.